Listed here are 26 T cell receptor beta chains from one sample, sequenced in a study of regulatory T cells in long-lasting Graves disease (dated by TCRdb to about 2021). Libraries were built with multiplex PCR. Sequencing took place on an Illumina HiSeq 4000. CDR3 regions were amplified by Arm-PCR with iRepertoire HTBI primers to construct TCR beta libraries. The public reads were run again by TCRdb, first through fastp at Q25 and then through MiXCR, and only productive beta chains were kept. All rows with the same CDR3 protein become a single entry with the most common DNA and genes. The sample yields 350,000 to 550,000 distinct CDR3 sequences; 16% were counted once. The ten largest clones capture 23% of the sample. This specimen's time point label, interpreted: newly diagnosed GD, antithyroid drugs for less than 3 months. For both TCR sequencing and RNA sequencing, RNA was extracted from PBMCs using TRIzol.

The same sample was also used in a study of T cells in Graves' hyperthyroidism and ophthalmopathy.

The source was peripheral blood mononuclear cells (PBMCs), collected at new diagnosis, from a patient treated with antithyroid drugs. These receptors were collected from a woman aged 18-30 years with Graves disease. Donor details come from another sample of the same person, matched by shared clones.

The table lists this clonotype with many counts. The chain uses TRBV28 and TRBJ2-5, with TRBD1 identical over 10 bases. Germline lookup yields CDR1 MDHEN and CDR2 SYDVKM. Trimming removed 8 bases from V and 4 bases from J; junction bases left unmatched: 10. This CDR3 has 15 amino acids. The DNA of the CDR3 is TGTGCCAGCGAAGAAGGGGGACAGGGGAGAGAGACCCAGTACTTC. It specifies CASEEGGQGRETQYF.

Note on this clonotype: Compared with germline, one end of the junction differs, possibly owing to a read error. In DNA form, the CDR3 reads TGCGCCAGCAGCTTGAACAATGAAGCTTTCTTT. As protein: CASSLNNEAFF. The rearrangement links TRBV5-1 to TRBJ1-1; D gene unclear. The CDR3 is 11 residues long. CDR1 and CDR2 (germline): SGHRS, YFSETQ.

This clonotype was seen a few times. V usage is TRBV19 and J usage is TRBJ2-1; perhaps TRBD2 as D (6 bases). Trimming took 7 bases from V and 1 from J, leaving 17 bases between them. This CDR3 is 16 amino acids long. The germline gives CDR1 LNHDA, CDR2 SQIVND (reference sequence). In nucleotides, the CDR3 is TGTGCCAGTAAAAGAGGGACTTACCGATCCTACAATGAGCAGTTCTTC. As protein: CASKRGTYRSYNEQFF.

Many counts were recorded for this clonotype. V gene TRBV10-3 combines with J gene TRBJ1-5; D is ambiguous. This CDR3 has 13 amino acids. Germline V gives CDR1 ENHRY, CDR2 SYGVKD. V dropped 0 bases and J dropped 6 bases, with 6 bases sitting between them. The CDR3: CAISESTGQPQHF. The CDR3 DNA sequence: TGTGCCATCAGTGAGTCGACGGGTCAGCCCCAGCATTTT.

This clonotype has more than one count but fewer than ten. V and J are TRBV12-3 or TRBV12-4 and TRBJ2-1; maybe TRBD1 (5 bases). This CDR3 is built from 16 residues. Trimming shortened V by 3 bases and J by 10 bases, and 22 bases separated the two germline ends. The CDR3 DNA sequence: TGTGCCAGCAGTTTTATTGGGGCACAAAACTTGCGGGAGCAGTTCTTC. This gives the protein CASSFIGAQNLREQFF.

This clonotype was counted ten times or more. V and J are TRBV5-5 and TRBJ1-2; D perhaps matches TRBD1 (5 bases). CDR3 length: 13 amino acids. CDR1 is SGHKS and CDR2 is YYEKEE in the germline V gene (reference sequence). The V end lost 4 bases, the J end lost 2 bases, and 9 bases lay between the germline ends. The DNA of the CDR3 is TGTGCCAGCAGCCCGGACATAAACTATGGCTACACCTTC. Amino acids: CASSPDINYGYTF. Combining the CDR3 with reference TRBV5-5 and TRBJ1-2 gives the whole variable domain DAGVTQSPTHLIKTRGQQVTLRCSPISGHKSVSWYQQVLGQGPQFIFQYYEKEERGRGNFPDRFSARQFPNYSSELNVNALLLGDSALYLCASSPDINYGYTFGSGTRLTVV.

This clonotype was counted ten times or more. This sequence joins TRBV2 and TRBJ2-1; D unclear. The CDR3 loop spans 10 amino acids. In germline, CDR1 is SNHLY, CDR2 FYNNEI. Trimming stripped 10 bases from V and 5 bases from J, with 6 bases between. The CDR3 here is CANGDNEQFF. The CDR3 nucleotides read TGTGCCAATGGGGACAATGAGCAGTTCTTC.

This clonotype has a count of ten or more. The chain couples TRBV11-2 to TRBJ1-2; a possible D gene is TRBD1 (5 bases). Germline V CDR1 and CDR2: SGHAT, FQNNGV. V dropped 4 bases and J dropped 8 bases, with 20 bases sitting between them. This CDR3 is 15 amino acids long. DNA for the CDR3: TGTGCCAGCAGCTCCCCCAGGGCCCCCCTGGAGGGCTACACCTTC. Translated: CASSSPRAPLEGYTF.

The chain carries TRBV6-2 or TRBV6-3 and TRBJ2-3; D is undetermined. CDR3 size: 14 residues. V was cut by 6 bases and J by 3 bases, with 13 bases left in between. Germline V gene data show CDR1 as MNHEY and CDR2 as SVGEGT. The CDR3 DNA follows: TGTGCCAGCAGGTTAGAGACTGGGACAGATACGCAGTATTTT. Protein sequence: CASRLETGTDTQYF.

The rearrangement links TRBV29-1 to TRBJ2-2; 10 bases fit TRBD2. The germline gives CDR1 SQVTM, CDR2 ANQGSEA. The CDR3 covers 14 residues. J was trimmed by 6 bases and V by 4 bases; bases with no gene match: 5. As DNA, the CDR3 is TGCAGCGTTGGATCAGCGGGAGGGCCCGGGGAGCTGTTTTTT. Protein sequence: CSVGSAGGPGELFF.

This clonotype was recorded many times. The chain couples TRBV20-1 to TRBJ2-7; a possible D gene is TRBD2 (6 bases). Germline V gene sequence: CDR1 DFQATT, CDR2 SNEGSKA (reference sequence). This CDR3 has 16 residues. Trimming shortened V by 0 bases and J by 3 bases, and 18 bases separated the two germline ends. The CDR3 coding sequence is TGCAGTGCTAGAGACCTGGAGGGGCTAATCCTCTACGAGCAGTACTTC. Translated, it gives CSARDLEGLILYEQYF.

V and J are TRBV29-1 and TRBJ1-1; 10 nucleotides match TRBD1. J lost 0 bases, V lost 6 bases, and 1 base had no gene match. The CDR3 totals 13 residues. Germline values: CDR1 SQVTM, CDR2 ANQGSEA. Here the CDR3 reads CSVDRGLNTEAFF. The CDR3 bases are TGCAGCGTCGACAGGGGGCTGAACACTGAAGCTTTCTTT.

The rearrangement links TRBV12-3 or TRBV12-4 to TRBJ2-1; D is ambiguous. The CDR3 contains 13 residues. V dropped 5 bases and J dropped 9 bases, with 14 bases sitting between them. CDR3 loop: CASSPSEITEQFF. The CDR3, as DNA: TGTGCCAGCAGTCCCTCGGAGATCACTGAGCAGTTCTTC.

This clonotype was detected only a few times. V and J are TRBV27 and TRBJ1-4, with unresolved D. Germline V gene lookup returns CDR1 MNHEY and CDR2 SMNVEV (reference sequence). The CDR3 runs to 18 residues. The V gene lost 4 bases and the J gene lost 1 base, with 19 bases spanning the gap. As DNA, the CDR3 is TGTGCCAGCAGTTCCTCCCTCCTCATAGGTGGAACTAATGAAAAACTGTTTTTT. Translating it yields CASSSSLLIGGTNEKLFF.

Notes on this clonotype: A much larger clone lies one base from this, so it may be a read error. V gene TRBV27 combines with J gene TRBJ1-1, with D unresolved. The germline CDR1 and CDR2 sequences are MNHEY and SMNVEV (reference sequence). CDR3 length: 15 amino acids. Trimming removed 2 bases at V and 4 bases at J, with 14 bases between. CDR3 nucleotides: TGTGCCAGCAGTTTAGGCCAGACCATGAGCACTGAAGCTTTCTTT. As protein: CASSLGQTMSTEAFF.

This clonotype was counted only a few times. The V and J genes are TRBV28 and TRBJ2-2, with D perhaps TRBD1 or TRBD2 (5 bases each). V shed 6 bases and J shed 4 bases, with 21 bases lying between them. Germline lookup yields CDR1 MDHEN and CDR2 SYDVKM. The CDR3 extends over 17 amino acids. CDR3 amino acids: CASRRGNTAGSTGELFF. CDR3 nucleotides: TGTGCCAGCAGACGAGGTAATACCGCAGGGAGCACCGGGGAGCTGTTTTTT.

This clonotype was recorded many times. This CDR3 is CASSISRAPGRDTQYF. The DNA for the CDR3 is TGTGCCAGCAGTATCTCCAGGGCCCCTGGGAGAGATACGCAGTATTTT. The gene calls are TRBV6-7 and TRBJ2-3, with D perhaps TRBD1 or TRBD2 (5 bases each). TRBV6-7 carries the ORF label, with uncertain function. This CDR3 has 16 residues. V lost 5 bases and J 5 bases, leaving 20 bases between the germline ends.

V usage is TRBV12-5 and J usage is TRBJ2-1, with 9 nucleotides matching TRBD2. The V gene end was trimmed by 1 base and the J gene end by 5 bases; junction bases not matched to a gene: 3. The CDR3 is 15 residues long. Looked up from germline, CDR1 is LGHNT and CDR2 is FRNRAP. CDR3 sequence reads: CASGLGLAGNNEQFF. DNA of the CDR3: TGTGCTAGTGGTTTGGGTCTAGCGGGAAACAATGAGCAGTTCTTC.

This clonotype was seen at least ten times. The chain links TRBV6-2 or TRBV6-3 to TRBJ2-7; D possibly corresponds to TRBD2 (6 bases). V gave up 7 bases and J gave up 0 bases, with 19 bases separating them. This CDR3 comprises 16 residues. Per germline, CDR1 MNHEY and CDR2 SVGEGT. The CDR3 loop is CASNSHGGDPSYEQYF. The CDR3 DNA reads TGTGCCAGCAACTCGCATGGAGGGGACCCCTCCTACGAGCAGTACTTC.

This sequence joins TRBV20-1 and TRBJ2-3, with D unresolved. Trimming shortened V by 0 bases and J by 2 bases, and 18 bases separated the two germline ends. The CDR3 loop spans 17 amino acids. Per germline, CDR1 DFQATT and CDR2 SNEGSKA (reference sequence). CDR3 in DNA: TGCAGTGCTAGAGATCAGCTAGGACCAAGTATCACAGATACGCAGTATTTT. Encoded protein: CSARDQLGPSITDTQYF.

This clonotype has at least ten counts. The rearrangement links TRBV7-2 to TRBJ2-1; maybe TRBD2 (6 bases). The V and J ends lost 1 base and 6 bases respectively, with 19 bases between them. CDR1 is SGHTA, CDR2 FQGNSA, per germline. The CDR3 is 17 residues long. This CDR3 reads CASSLGLASSLGNEQFF. The CDR3 coding sequence is TGTGCCAGCAGCTTAGGGCTAGCGTCCTCCTTAGGCAATGAGCAGTTCTTC.

This clonotype was recorded many times. V usage is TRBV7-2 and J usage is TRBJ2-7; 7 bases are a match to TRBD2. The V gene's germline CDR1 is SGHTA and CDR2 FQGNSA. The CDR3 consists of 15 residues. The ends lost 5 bases at V and 3 bases at J; junction bases unmatched: 10. DNA of the CDR3: TGTGCCAGCAGCCCGCGAAGCGGGAACGACTACGAGCAGTACTTC. It yields the protein CASSPRSGNDYEQYF.

This clonotype occurred many times. The chain carries TRBV27 and TRBJ2-1, with D tentatively TRBD1 (6 bases). Per the germline V gene, CDR1 is MNHEY and CDR2 is SMNVEV (reference sequence). The CDR3 loop spans 15 amino acids. Trimming left V 3 bases short and J 6 bases short, with 15 bases between. DNA of the CDR3: TGTGCCAGCAGTTTCCGGCCCTTGGGGGCCAATGAGCAGTTCTTC. Amino acids: CASSFRPLGANEQFF.

This chain uses TRBV6-1 with TRBJ2-3; D unclear. The CDR3 runs to 14 residues. Germline CDR1 reads MNHNS; CDR2 reads SASEGT. V was pared by 6 bases and J by 1 base, with 11 bases between. The chain's CDR3 is CASSGNLGTDTQYF. CDR3 nucleotide sequence: TGTGCCAGCAGCGGAAATCTTGGCACAGATACGCAGTATTTT.

In its sample, this clonotype was seen a few times. V is TRBV3-1 and J is TRBJ2-1, with D hard to call. This CDR3 has 12 amino acids. Germline V gene data show CDR1 as LGHDT and CDR2 as YNNKEL (reference sequence). V was cut by 2 bases and J by 9 bases, with 8 bases left in between. Written as DNA, the CDR3 is TGTGCCAGCAGCCAAAATATTGCTGAGCAGTTCTTC. Translating gives CASSQNIAEQFF.

This clonotype has a single count. V is TRBV5-1 and J is TRBJ1-2; D not certain. Germline assignment: CDR1 SGHRS and CDR2 YFSETQ. CDR3 length: 15 residues. Trimming stripped 3 bases from V and 4 bases from J, with 16 bases between. The CDR3 loop is CASSSVIGVSYGYTF. CDR3 bases: TGCGCCAGCAGCTCGGTGATCGGGGTGAGCTATGGCTACACCTTC.